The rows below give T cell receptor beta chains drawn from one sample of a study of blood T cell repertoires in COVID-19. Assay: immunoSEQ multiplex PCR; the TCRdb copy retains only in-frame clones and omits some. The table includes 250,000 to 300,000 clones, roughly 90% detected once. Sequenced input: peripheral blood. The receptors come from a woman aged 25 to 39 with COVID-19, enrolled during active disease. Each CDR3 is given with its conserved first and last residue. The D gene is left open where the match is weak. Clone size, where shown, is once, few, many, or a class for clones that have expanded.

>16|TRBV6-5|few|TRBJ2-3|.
TGTGCCAGCAGTTTGAGAGCGGGTTTTAGCACAGATACGCAGTATTTT
CASSLRAGFSTDTQYF
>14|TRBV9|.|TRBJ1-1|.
TGTGCCAGCAGCCCAAGCCCTCAGAACACTGAAGCTTTCTTT
CASSPSPQNTEAFF
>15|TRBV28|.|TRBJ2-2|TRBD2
TGTGCCAGCAGTCCGGGACTAGCGGGGACCGGGGAGCTGTTTTTT
CASSPGLAGTGELFF
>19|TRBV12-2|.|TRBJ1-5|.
TGTGCAAGTCGCTTAAGCGTTTGCAGGGGAGACCATAGCAATCAGCCCCAGCATTTT
CASRLSVCRGDHSNQPQHF
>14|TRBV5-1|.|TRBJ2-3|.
TGCGCCAGCAGCTTGGCCAGCGAAGGTGGTACGCAGTATTTT
CASSLASEGGTQYF
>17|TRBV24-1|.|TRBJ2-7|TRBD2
TGTGCCACCAGTGATTTGCGAGTGGGGGGGGTAGGCTACGAGCAGTACTTC
CATSDLRVGGVGYEQYF
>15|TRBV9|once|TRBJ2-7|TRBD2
TGTGCCAGCAGCCCCCAGGGACTAGCGAGGAACGAGCAGTACTTC
CASSPQGLARNEQYF
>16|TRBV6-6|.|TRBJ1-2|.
TGTGCCAGCAGTTACACCATTAACAGGGAGGGCTATGGCTACACCTTC
CASSYTINREGYGYTF
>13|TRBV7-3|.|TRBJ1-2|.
TGTGCCAGCAGCTTACAGGGAAACTATGGCTACACCTTC
CASSLQGNYGYTF
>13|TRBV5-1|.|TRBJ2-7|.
TGCGCCAGCAGCCCTGGACAGATCTACGAGCAGTACTTC
CASSPGQIYEQYF
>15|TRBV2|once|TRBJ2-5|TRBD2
TGTGCCAGCAGAAAGGAACTAGCGGGAACAGAGACCCAGTACTTC
CASRKELAGTETQYF
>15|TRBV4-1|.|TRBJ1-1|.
TGCGCCAGCAGCCAAGGCCTGGGGGGGAACACTGAAGCTTTCTTT
CASSQGLGGNTEAFF
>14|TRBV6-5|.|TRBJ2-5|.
TGTGCCAGCAGAGGACTGGGGTTCCAAGAGACCCAGTACTTC
CASRGLGFQETQYF
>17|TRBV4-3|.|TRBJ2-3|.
TGCGCCAGCAGCCAAGGAAGTGGAGGATTGGGCACAGATACGCAGTATTTT
CASSQGSGGLGTDTQYF